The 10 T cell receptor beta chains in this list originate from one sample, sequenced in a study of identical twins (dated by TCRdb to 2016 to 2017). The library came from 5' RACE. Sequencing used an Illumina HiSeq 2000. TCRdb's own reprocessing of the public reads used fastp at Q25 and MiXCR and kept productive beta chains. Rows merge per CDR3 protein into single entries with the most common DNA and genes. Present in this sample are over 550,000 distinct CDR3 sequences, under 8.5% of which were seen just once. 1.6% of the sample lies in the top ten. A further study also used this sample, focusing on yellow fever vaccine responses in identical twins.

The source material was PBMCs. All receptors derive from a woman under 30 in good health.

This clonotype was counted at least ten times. CDR3 coding DNA: TGTGCCAGCAGCTTAGGAGGGAAGTCGAATGAAAAACTGTTTTTT. Translating it yields CASSLGGKSNEKLFF. The J gene is TRBJ1-4, the V gene TRBV7-2; D unresolved. CDR1 is SGHTA and CDR2 is FQGNSA in the germline V gene. V gave up 1 base and J gave up 5 bases, with 11 bases separating them. The CDR3 runs to 15 residues.

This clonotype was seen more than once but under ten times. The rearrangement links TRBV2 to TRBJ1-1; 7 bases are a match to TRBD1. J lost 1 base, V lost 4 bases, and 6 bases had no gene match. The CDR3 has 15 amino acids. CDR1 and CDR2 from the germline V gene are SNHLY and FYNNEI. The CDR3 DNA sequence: TGTGCCAGCAGTGGGGACAGCCATTCGAACACTGAAGCTTTCTTT. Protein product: CASSGDSHSNTEAFF.

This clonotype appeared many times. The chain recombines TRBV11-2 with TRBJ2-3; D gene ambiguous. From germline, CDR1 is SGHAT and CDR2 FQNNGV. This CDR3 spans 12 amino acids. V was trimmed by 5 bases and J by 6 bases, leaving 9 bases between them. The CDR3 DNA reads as TGTGCCAGCAGCGGGTTAGGGGATACGCAGTATTTT. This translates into CASSGLGDTQYF. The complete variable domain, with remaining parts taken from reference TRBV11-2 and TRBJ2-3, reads EAGVAQSPRYKIIEKRQSVAFWCNPISGHATLYWYQQILGQGPKLLIQFQNNGVVDDSQLPKDRFSAERLKGVDSTLKIQPAKLEDSAVYLCASSGLGDTQYFGPGTRLTVL.

The CDR3 coding sequence is TGTGCCAGCAGTTTAGGAATAGCTTACAATGAGCAGTTCTTC. Translated: CASSLGIAYNEQFF. V and J are TRBV12-3 or TRBV12-4 and TRBJ2-1; D gene unclear. This CDR3 has 14 residues. Trimming took 1 base from V and 4 from J, leaving 8 bases between them.

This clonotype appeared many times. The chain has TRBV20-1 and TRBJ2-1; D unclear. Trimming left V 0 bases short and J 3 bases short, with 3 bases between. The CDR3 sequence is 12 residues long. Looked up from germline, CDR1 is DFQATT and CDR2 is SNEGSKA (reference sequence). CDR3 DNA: TGCAGTGCTAGAGATAACTACAATGAGCAGTTCTTC. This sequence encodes CSARDNYNEQFF.

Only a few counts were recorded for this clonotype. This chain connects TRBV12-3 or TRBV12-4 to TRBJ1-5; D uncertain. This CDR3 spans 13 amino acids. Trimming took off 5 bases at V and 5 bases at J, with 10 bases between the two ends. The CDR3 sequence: CASSKSQDQPQHF. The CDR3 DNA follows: TGTGCCAGCAGTAAATCCCAGGATCAGCCCCAGCATTTT.

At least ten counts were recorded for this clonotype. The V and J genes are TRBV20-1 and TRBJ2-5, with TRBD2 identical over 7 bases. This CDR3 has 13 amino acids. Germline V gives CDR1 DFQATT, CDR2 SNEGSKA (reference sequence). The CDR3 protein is CSEMSGAEETQYF. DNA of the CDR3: TGCAGCGAAATGAGCGGGGCGGAAGAGACCCAGTACTTC.

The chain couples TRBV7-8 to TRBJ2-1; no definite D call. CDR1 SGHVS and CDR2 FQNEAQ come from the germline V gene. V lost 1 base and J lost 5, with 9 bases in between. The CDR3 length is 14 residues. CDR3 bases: TGTGCCAGCAGCTTAGACTTAAGAAACAATGAGCAGTTCTTC. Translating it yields CASSLDLRNNEQFF.

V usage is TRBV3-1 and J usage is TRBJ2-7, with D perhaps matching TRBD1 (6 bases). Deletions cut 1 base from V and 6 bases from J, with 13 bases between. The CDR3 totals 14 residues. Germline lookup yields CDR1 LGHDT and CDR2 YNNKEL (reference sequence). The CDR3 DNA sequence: TGTGCCAGCAGCCAAGGAGTGGGGGCGGGCGAGCAGTACGTC. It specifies CASSQGVGAGEQYV.

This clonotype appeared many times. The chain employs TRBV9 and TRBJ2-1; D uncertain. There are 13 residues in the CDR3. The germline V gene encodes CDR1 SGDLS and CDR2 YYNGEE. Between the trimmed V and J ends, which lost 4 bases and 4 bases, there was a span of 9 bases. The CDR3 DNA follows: TGTGCCAGCAGCCCCCACTCGTACAATGAGCAGTTCTTC. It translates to CASSPHSYNEQFF.